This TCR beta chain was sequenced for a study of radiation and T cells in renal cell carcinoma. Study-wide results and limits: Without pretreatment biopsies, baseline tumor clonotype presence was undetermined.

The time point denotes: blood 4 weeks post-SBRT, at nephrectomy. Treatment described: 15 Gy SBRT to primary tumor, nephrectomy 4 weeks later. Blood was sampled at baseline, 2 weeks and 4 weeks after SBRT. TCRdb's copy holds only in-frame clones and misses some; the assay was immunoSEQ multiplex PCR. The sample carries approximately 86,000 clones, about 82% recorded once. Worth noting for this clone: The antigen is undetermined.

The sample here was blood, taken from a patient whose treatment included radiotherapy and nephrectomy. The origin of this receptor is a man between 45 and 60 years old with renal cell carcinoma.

CDR3 DNA sequence: TGCGCCAGCAGCTTGGATGATGGACCCCTCCACTTT. It specifies CASSLDDGPLHF. V and J are TRBV5-1 and TRBJ1-6; D not certain. With 0 bases removed from V and 12 bases from J, the gap between germline ends came to 7 bases. The CDR3 runs 12 residues. Germline values: CDR1 SGHRS, CDR2 YFSETQ.